This TCR beta chain was profiled in a study of blood T cells in healthy people across ages. PCR was performed a second time for roughly 7 to 11 cycles using a sample-barcoded 5' primer and a J-beta primer mix. TCRdb reprocessed the 5' RACE reads via MiXCR and lists one record per CDR3 protein. The repertoire consists of 800,000 or so distinct CDR3 sequences, with 25% occurring once and the leading ten covering more than 3%. This clonotype showed up just a few times. V lost 0 bases and J 2 bases, leaving 11 bases between the germline ends. The length of the CDR3 is 15 residues. In germline, CDR1 is LGHNA, CDR2 YSLEER. The data were also submitted as part of a second study, on T cells of mothers and their children. From that paper: Relative to unrelated pairs, biologically related mother-child dyads exhibited marginally greater, non-significant overlap.

Sequenced input: blood. This chain uses TRBV4-3 with TRBJ2-7, with a weak D call TRBD1 (5 bases). The receptor's source is a boy younger than 18 in good health. In DNA, the CDR3 is TGCGCCAGCAGCCAAGATCCAACAGGCACCTACGAGCAGTACTTC. It encodes CASSQDPTGTYEQYF.